This T cell receptor (beta chain) is drawn from a study of CD8 T cells in ankylosing spondylitis. Each CDR3 protein gets one entry after TCRdb re-called the 5' RACE reads with MiXCR. The table includes approximately 440,000 distinct CDR3 sequences, 17% detected once. Broader study findings: A TCR beta motif of eight highly homologous variants appeared characteristic of ankylosing spondylitis blood.

Germline CDR1 is SGHRS and CDR2 is YFSETQ. The CDR3 spans 18 residues. The junction had 11 bases not matched to a gene; V was cut back by 4 bases and J by 0 bases. This clonotype has just a few counts. Its cognate antigen is unknown. V is TRBV5-1 and J is TRBJ2-1; 9 nucleotides match TRBD1. This clonotype was sampled from a male donor with ankylosing spondylitis. The sequenced sample consisted of blood, either unsorted or a sorted T cell fraction (not recorded which). CDR3 sequence: CASSPRSTGQGSYNEQFF. CDR3 coding DNA: TGCGCCAGCAGCCCACGCTCTACGGGACAGGGCTCCTACAATGAGCAGTTCTTC. The full variable domain, in which reference TRBV5-1 and TRBJ2-1 provide the parts outside the CDR3, is KAGVTQTPRYLIKTRGQQVTLSCSPISGHRSVSWYQQTPGQGLQFLFEYFSETQRNKGNFPGRFSGRQFSNSRSEMNVSTLELGDSALYLCASSPRSTGQGSYNEQFFGPGTRLTVL.